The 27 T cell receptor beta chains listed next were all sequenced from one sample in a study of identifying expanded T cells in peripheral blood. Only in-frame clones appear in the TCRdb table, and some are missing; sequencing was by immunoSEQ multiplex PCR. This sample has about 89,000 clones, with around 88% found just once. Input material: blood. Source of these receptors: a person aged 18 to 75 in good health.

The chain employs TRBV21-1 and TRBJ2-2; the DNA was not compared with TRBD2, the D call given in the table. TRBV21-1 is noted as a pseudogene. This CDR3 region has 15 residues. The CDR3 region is CASSARFGGAGELFF. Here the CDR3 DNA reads TGTGCCAGCAGCGCTAGATTCGGGGGAGCCGGGGAGCTGTTTTTT.

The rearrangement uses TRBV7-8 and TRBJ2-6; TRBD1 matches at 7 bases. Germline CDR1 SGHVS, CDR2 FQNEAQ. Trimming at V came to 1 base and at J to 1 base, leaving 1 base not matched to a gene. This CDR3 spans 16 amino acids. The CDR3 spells CASSLDRGSGANVLTF. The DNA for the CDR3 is TGTGCCAGCAGCTTAGACAGGGGATCTGGGGCCAACGTCCTGACTTTC.

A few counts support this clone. As DNA, the CDR3 is TGTGCCAGCAGTTCCGACCAAAACAGGGGTTTTAATGAGCAGTTCTTC. This translates into CASSSDQNRGFNEQFF. The rearrangement links TRBV6-5 to TRBJ2-1, with 7 bases matching TRBD1. Germline assignment: CDR1 MNHEY and CDR2 SVGAGI. The CDR3 loop spans 16 amino acids. Unmatched junction bases numbered 13, after V lost 4 bases and J lost 7 bases.

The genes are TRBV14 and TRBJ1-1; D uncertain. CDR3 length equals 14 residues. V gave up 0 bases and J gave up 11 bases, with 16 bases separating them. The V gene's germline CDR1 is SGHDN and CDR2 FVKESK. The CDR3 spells CASSQDQYWGRAFF. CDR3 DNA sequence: TGTGCCAGCAGCCAAGATCAATATTGGGGAAGGGCTTTCTTT.

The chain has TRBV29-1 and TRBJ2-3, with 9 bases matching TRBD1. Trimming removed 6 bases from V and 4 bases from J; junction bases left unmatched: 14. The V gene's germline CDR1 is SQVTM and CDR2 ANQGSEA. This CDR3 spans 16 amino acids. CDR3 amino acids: CSVSTLGQGKADTQYF. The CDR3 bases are TGCAGCGTCAGTACTTTAGGACAGGGGAAGGCAGATACGCAGTATTTT.

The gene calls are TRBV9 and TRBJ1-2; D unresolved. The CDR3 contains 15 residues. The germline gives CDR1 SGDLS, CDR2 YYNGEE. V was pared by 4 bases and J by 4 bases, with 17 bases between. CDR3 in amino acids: CASSTGGVSSYGYTF. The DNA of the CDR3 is TGTGCCAGCAGCACGGGTGGGGTCAGCTCCTATGGCTACACCTTC.

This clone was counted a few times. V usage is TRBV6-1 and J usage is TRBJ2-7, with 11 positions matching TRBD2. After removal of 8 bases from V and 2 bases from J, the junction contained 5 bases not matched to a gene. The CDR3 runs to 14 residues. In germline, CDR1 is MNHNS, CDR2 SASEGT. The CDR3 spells CASGGLAETYEQYF. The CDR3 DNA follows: TGTGCCAGCGGGGGACTAGCGGAGACCTACGAGCAGTACTTC.

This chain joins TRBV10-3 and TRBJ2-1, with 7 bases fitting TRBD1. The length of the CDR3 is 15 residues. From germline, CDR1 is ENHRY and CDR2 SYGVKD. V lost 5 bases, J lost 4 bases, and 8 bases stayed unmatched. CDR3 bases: TGTGCCATCAGTTCTTGGGACAGTCTTTACAATGAGCAGTTCTTC. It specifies CAISSWDSLYNEQFF.

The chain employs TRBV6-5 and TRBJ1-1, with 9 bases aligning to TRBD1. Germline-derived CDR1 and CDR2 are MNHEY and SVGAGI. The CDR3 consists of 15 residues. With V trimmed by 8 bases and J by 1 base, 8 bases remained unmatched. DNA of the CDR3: TGTGCCAGCGTGCCGGACAGGGGAGGGAACACTGAAGCTTTCTTT. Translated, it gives CASVPDRGGNTEAFF.

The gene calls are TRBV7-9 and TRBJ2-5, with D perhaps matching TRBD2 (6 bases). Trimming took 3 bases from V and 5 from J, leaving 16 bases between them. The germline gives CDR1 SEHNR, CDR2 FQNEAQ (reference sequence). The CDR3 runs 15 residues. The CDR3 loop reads CASSFRGLGGETQYF. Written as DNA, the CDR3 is TGTGCCAGCAGCTTCCGGGGTCTAGGAGGGGAGACCCAGTACTTC.

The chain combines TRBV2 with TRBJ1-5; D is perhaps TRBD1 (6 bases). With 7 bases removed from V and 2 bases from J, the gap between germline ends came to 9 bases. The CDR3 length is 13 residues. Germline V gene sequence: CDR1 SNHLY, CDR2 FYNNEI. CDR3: CASNPGGNQPQHF. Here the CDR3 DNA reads TGTGCCAGCAACCCAGGGGGCAATCAGCCCCAGCATTTT.

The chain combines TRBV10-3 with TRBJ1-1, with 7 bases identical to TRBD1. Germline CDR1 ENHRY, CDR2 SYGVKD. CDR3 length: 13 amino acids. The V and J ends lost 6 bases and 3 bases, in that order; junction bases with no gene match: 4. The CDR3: CAIRGQTHTEAFF. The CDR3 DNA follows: TGTGCCATCAGGGGACAGACTCACACTGAAGCTTTCTTT.

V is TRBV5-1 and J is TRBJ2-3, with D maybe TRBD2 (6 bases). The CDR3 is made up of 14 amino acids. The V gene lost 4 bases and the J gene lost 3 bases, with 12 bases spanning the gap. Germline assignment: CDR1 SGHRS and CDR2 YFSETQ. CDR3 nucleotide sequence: TGCGCCAGCAGCCGGGAGCGGCTGACAGATACGCAGTATTTT. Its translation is CASSRERLTDTQYF.

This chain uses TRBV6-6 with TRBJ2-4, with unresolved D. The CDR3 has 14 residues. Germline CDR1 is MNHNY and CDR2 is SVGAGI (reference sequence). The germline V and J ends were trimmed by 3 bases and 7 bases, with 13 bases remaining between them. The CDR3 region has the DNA TGTGCCAGCAGTTATTGGGCTAATCCTAACATTCAGTACTTC. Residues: CASSYWANPNIQYF.

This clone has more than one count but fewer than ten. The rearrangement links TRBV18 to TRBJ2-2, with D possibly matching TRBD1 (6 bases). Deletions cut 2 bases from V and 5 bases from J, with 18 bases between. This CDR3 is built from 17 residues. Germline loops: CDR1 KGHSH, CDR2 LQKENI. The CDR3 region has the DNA TGTGCCAGCTCACCAACGACAGGATGGAGGAGGACCGGGGAGCTGTTTTTT. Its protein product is CASSPTTGWRRTGELFF.

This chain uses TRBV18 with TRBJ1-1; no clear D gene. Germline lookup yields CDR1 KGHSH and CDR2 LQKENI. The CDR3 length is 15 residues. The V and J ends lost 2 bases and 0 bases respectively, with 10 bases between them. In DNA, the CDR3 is TGTGCCAGCTCACCAGTTGAGGGTCTGAACACTGAAGCTTTCTTT. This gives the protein CASSPVEGLNTEAFF.

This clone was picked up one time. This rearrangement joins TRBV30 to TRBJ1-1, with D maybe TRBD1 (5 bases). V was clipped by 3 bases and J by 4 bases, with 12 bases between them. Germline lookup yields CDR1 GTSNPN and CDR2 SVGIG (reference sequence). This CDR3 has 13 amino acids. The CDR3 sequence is CAWSEWDGTEAFF. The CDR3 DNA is TGTGCCTGGAGCGAGTGGGACGGCACTGAAGCTTTCTTT.

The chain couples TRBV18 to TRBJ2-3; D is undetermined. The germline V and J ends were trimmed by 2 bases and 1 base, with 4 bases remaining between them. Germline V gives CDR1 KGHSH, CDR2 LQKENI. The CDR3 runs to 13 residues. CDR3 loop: CASSPRGTDTQYF. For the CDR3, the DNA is TGTGCCAGCTCACCAAGGGGCACAGATACGCAGTATTTT.

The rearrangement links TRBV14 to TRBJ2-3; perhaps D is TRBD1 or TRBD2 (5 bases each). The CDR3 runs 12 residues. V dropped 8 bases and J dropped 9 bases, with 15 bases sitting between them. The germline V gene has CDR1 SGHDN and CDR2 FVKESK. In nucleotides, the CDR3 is TGTGCCAGCGGGACGACTTGGGAAACGCAGTATTTT. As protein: CASGTTWETQYF. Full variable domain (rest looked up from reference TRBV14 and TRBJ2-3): EAGVTQFPSHSVIEKGQTVTLRCDPISGHDNLYWYRRVMGKEIKFLLHFVKESKQDESGMPNNRFLAERTGGTYSTLKVQPAELEDSGVYFCASGTTWETQYFGPGTRLTVL.

CDR3 in amino acids: CATSRGGDNTEAFF. The CDR3 bases are TGTGCCACCAGCAGAGGGGGGGATAACACTGAAGCTTTCTTT. The rearrangement links TRBV15 to TRBJ1-1; TRBD1 might be the D (5 bases). CDR1 and CDR2 from the germline V gene are LNHNV and YYDKDF (reference sequence). The CDR3 length is 14 residues. V lost 1 base to trimming and J lost 2 bases, with 8 bases between them.

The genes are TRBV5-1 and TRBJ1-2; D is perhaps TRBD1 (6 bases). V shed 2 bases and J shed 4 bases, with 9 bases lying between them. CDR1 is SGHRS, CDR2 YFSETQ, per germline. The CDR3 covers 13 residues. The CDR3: CASSLGQIYGYTF. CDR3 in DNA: TGCGCCAGCAGCTTAGGACAGATCTATGGCTACACCTTC.

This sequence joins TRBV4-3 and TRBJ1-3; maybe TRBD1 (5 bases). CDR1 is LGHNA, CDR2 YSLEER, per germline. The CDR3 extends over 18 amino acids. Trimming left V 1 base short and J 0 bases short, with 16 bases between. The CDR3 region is CASSQGGPTASSGNTIYF. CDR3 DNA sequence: TGCGCCAGCAGCCAAGGTGGGCCGACAGCGAGCTCTGGAAACACCATATATTTT.

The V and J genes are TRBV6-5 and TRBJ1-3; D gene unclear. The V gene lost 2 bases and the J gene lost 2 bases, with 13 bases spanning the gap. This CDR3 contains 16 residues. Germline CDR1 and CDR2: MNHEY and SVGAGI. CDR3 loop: CASSYAGIIPGNTIYF. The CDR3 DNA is TGTGCCAGCAGTTACGCTGGAATAATCCCTGGAAACACCATATATTTT.

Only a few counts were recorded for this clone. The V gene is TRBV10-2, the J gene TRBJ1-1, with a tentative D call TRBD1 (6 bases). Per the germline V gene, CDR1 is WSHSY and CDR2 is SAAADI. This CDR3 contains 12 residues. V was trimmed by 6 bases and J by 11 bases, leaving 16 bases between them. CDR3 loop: CASRGHRTDAFF. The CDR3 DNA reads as TGCGCCAGCAGGGGACATAGGACCGATGCTTTCTTT.

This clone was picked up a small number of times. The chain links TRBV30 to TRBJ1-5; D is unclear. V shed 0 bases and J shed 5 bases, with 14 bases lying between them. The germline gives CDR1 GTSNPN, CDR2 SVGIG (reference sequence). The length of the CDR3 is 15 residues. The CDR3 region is CAWSVRGEGYQPQHF. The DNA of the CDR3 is TGTGCCTGGAGTGTACGTGGGGAAGGGTATCAGCCCCAGCATTTT. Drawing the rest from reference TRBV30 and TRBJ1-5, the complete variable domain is SQTIHQWPATLVQPVGSPLSLECTVEGTSNPNLYWYRQAAGRGLQLLFYSVGIGQISSEVPQNLSASRPQDRQFILSSKKLLLSDSGFYLCAWSVRGEGYQPQHFGDGTRLSIL.

The CDR3 DNA follows: TGTGCCTGGAGTGTAGGCCTTTTAGCGGGGGGGCCGAGGGAGACCCAGTACTTC. It translates to CAWSVGLLAGGPRETQYF. V is TRBV30 and J is TRBJ2-5; TRBD2 matches 11 bases. The CDR3 consists of 18 residues. Germline assignment: CDR1 GTSNPN and CDR2 SVGIG (reference sequence). V was pared by 0 bases and J by 5 bases, with 14 bases of the junction left unmatched.

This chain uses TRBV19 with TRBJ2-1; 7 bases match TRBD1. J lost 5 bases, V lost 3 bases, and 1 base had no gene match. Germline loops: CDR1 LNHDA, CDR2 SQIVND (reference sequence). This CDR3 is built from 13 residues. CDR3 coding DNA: TGTGCCAGTAGTATGGGACAGAACAATGAGCAGTTCTTC. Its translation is CASSMGQNNEQFF.